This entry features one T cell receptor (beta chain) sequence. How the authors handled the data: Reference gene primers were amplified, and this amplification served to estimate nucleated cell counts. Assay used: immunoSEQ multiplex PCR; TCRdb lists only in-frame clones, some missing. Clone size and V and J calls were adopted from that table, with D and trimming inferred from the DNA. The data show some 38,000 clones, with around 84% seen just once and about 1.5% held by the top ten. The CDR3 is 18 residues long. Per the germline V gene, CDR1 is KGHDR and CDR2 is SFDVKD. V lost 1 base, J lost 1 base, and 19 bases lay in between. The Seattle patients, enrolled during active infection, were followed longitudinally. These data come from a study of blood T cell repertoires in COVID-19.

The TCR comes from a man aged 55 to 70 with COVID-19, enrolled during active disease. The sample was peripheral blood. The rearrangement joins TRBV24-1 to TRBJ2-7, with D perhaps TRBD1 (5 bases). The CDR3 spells CATSDLTLTGVVSYEQYF. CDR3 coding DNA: TGTGCCACCAGTGATTTAACCTTAACAGGCGTCGTTTCCTACGAGCAGTACTTC.